Below are 19 T cell receptor beta chains sequenced from a single sample in a study of beta chain features in type 1 diabetes. No cognate antigen is known for these TCRs. General study findings and limits: Shortening that was moderate but significant affected the TCRB CDR3s of Type 1 diabetes patients in all four CD4+ subsets.

Every bit of the isolated RNA underwent reverse transcription, so sequencing read expressed TCRB transcripts. Libraries were prepared by immunoSEQ multiplex PCR; TCRdb keeps only in-frame clonotypes and omits some of them. The sample consists of roughly 100,000 clones, about 26% of them appearing once. The sample was central memory CD4+ T cells from blood. Receptors were obtained from a woman between 18 and 30 years old with type 1 diabetes.

This clone was seen only a few times. V and J are TRBV19 and TRBJ2-2, with 8 bases aligning to TRBD2. This CDR3 is built from 16 residues. The germline V gene encodes CDR1 LNHDA and CDR2 SQIVND (reference sequence). The trim removed 4 bases at V and 3 bases at J, leaving 7 bases unmatched. The CDR3 coding sequence is TGTGCCAGTAGTAATTTGGCAGCGGGAGACACCGGGGAGCTGTTTTTT. Protein product: CASSNLAAGDTGELFF.

In its sample, this clone was seen a few times. The J gene is TRBJ2-3, the V gene TRBV7-2; TRBD2 matches at 14 bases. The CDR3 contains 16 residues. The V segment lost 5 bases and the J segment 6 bases; nucleotides outside the gene matches: 7. Germline CDR1 is SGHTA and CDR2 is FQGNSA. The CDR3 loop reads CASSTGTSGSVDTQYF. CDR3 bases: TGTGCCAGCAGCACCGGGACTAGCGGGAGTGTCGATACGCAGTATTTT.

The genes are TRBV6-1 and TRBJ1-5, with D tentatively TRBD1 (5 bases). This CDR3 is built from 14 residues. The germline V gene has CDR1 MNHNS and CDR2 SASEGT. Trimming left V 5 bases short and J 9 bases short, with 17 bases between. The CDR3 coding sequence is TGTGCCAGCAGTACCGGGACCCTGGGACTGCCCCAGCATTTT. Residues: CASSTGTLGLPQHF.

In this sample, this clone turned up a few times. The V call is TRBV4-3, the J call TRBJ1-4; a possible D gene is TRBD1 (5 bases). V gave up 0 bases and J gave up 6 bases, with 14 bases separating them. In germline, CDR1 is LGHNA, CDR2 YSLEER. The CDR3 covers 16 residues. The CDR3 reads CASSQDDREGYEKLFF. CDR3 bases: TGCGCCAGCAGCCAAGATGACCGGGAGGGGTATGAAAAACTGTTTTTT.

The CDR3 loop reads CASSPAGSVKRVVEQFF. CDR3 coding DNA: TGTGCCAGCAGCCCAGCTGGTAGCGTAAAAAGGGTGGTTGAGCAGTTCTTC. V and J are TRBV7-2 and TRBJ2-1; D is possibly TRBD2 (5 bases). The length of the CDR3 is 17 residues. Deletions cut 5 bases from V and 9 bases from J, with 26 bases between. Germline V lookup: CDR1 SGHTA, CDR2 FQGNSA.

V is TRBV18 and J is TRBJ2-5, with 10 bases that match TRBD2. Germline V CDR1 and CDR2: KGHSH, LQKENI. The length of the CDR3 is 15 residues. J gave up 4 bases and V 3 bases, and 5 bases lay outside the gene matches. The CDR3 here is CASSPWLAGAETQYF. Here the CDR3 DNA reads TGTGCCAGCTCACCTTGGCTAGCGGGAGCAGAGACCCAGTACTTC.

The J gene is TRBJ2-5, the V gene TRBV2; tentatively, D is TRBD2 (6 bases). Germline lookup yields CDR1 SNHLY and CDR2 FYNNEI. V was trimmed by 6 bases and J by 5 bases, leaving 13 bases between them. The CDR3 length is 13 residues. The CDR3 sequence is CASSAGLPETQYF. The CDR3, as DNA: TGTGCCAGCAGCGCGGGACTTCCGGAGACCCAGTACTTC. Filled out from reference TRBV2 and TRBJ2-5, the complete variable domain reads EPEVTQTPSHQVTQMGQEVILRCVPISNHLYFYWYRQILGQKVEFLVSFYNNEISEKSEIFDDQFSVERPDGSNFTLKIRSTKLEDSAMYFCASSAGLPETQYFGPGTRLLVL.

There are a few counts of this clone. The CDR3 DNA reads TGCGCCAGCAGCTCCGGACTAGCGGGAGTCAACACCGGGGAGCTGTTTTTT. As protein: CASSSGLAGVNTGELFF. The chain is built from TRBV5-1 and TRBJ2-2, with 13 bases that match TRBD2. From germline, CDR1 is SGHRS and CDR2 YFSETQ. CDR3 size: 17 residues. V dropped 3 bases and J dropped 2; count of bases not matched to a gene: 4.

The rearrangement links TRBV10-3 to TRBJ2-1; 8 bases match TRBD2. V lost 3 bases and J lost 7; bases outside the gene matches: 8. This CDR3 spans 15 amino acids. Germline CDR1 and CDR2: ENHRY and SYGVKD. The CDR3 region has the DNA TGTGCCATCAGTGACCCAGCGGGAGCAGAAAATGAGCAGTTCTTC. Translating gives CAISDPAGAENEQFF.

This clone was recorded at least ten times. The genes are TRBV29-1 and TRBJ1-3, with 7 positions matching TRBD1. CDR1 is SQVTM and CDR2 is ANQGSEA in the germline V gene. The CDR3 totals 13 residues. V lost 6 bases and J lost 2; bases outside the gene matches: 4. The CDR3 reads CSVVTGAGNTIYF. In nucleotides, the CDR3 is TGCAGCGTAGTCACAGGGGCTGGAAACACCATATATTTT.

The chain is built from TRBV15 and TRBJ1-4, with 7 bases identical to TRBD1. CDR3 length: 15 amino acids. CDR1 and CDR2 from the germline V gene are LNHNV and YYDKDF (reference sequence). The ends lost 5 bases at V and 4 bases at J; junction bases unmatched: 7. CDR3 nucleotides: TGTGCCACCAGCGTCCCCGGGACAGATAATGAAAAACTGTTTTTT. Protein: CATSVPGTDNEKLFF.

The chain carries TRBV4-1 and TRBJ2-7, with 9 bases fitting TRBD1. The J segment lost 4 bases and the V segment lost 0 bases, leaving 7 bases of the junction unmatched. The CDR3 spans 16 residues. The germline V gene encodes CDR1 MGHRA and CDR2 YSYEKL. CDR3 protein: CASSQDPAGQGYEQYF. CDR3 sequence (DNA): TGCGCCAGCAGCCAAGACCCAGCGGGACAGGGTTACGAGCAGTACTTC.

The CDR3 loop reads CASNYRYYTEAFF. In DNA, the CDR3 is TGTGCCAGTAACTACAGGTACTACACTGAAGCTTTCTTT. The rearrangement uses TRBV19 and TRBJ1-1; possibly TRBD1 for D (5 bases). Germline CDR1 is LNHDA and CDR2 is SQIVND (reference sequence). The CDR3 runs to 13 residues. Trimming removed 7 bases at V and 3 bases at J, with 12 bases between.

This clone was observed a few times. The chain uses TRBV18 and TRBJ1-1, with 10 bases aligning to TRBD1. V lost 3 bases to trimming and J lost 3 bases; unmatched junction nucleotides: 7. Germline-derived CDR1 and CDR2 are KGHSH and LQKENI. This CDR3 is built from 16 residues. This chain's CDR3 is CASSPAGQGMDTEAFF. CDR3 bases: TGTGCCAGCTCACCGGCGGGACAGGGGATGGACACTGAAGCTTTCTTT.

This CDR3 is CASSGPASGTHEQFF. The CDR3, as DNA: TGTGCCAGCAGTGGGCCGGCTAGCGGGACCCATGAGCAGTTCTTC. The chain combines TRBV6-1 with TRBJ2-1; 9 bases align to TRBD2. The CDR3 extends over 15 amino acids. The V and J ends lost 4 bases and 8 bases, in that order; junction bases with no gene match: 9. Per the germline V gene, CDR1 is MNHNS and CDR2 is SASEGT.

This clone was seen a few times. The chain recombines TRBV5-4 with TRBJ2-3, with no clear D. Germline loops: CDR1 SGHNT, CDR2 YYREEE (reference sequence). V lost 4 bases, J lost 7 bases, and 19 bases lay in between. The CDR3 is 15 amino acids. The CDR3 sequence: CASSAFERGLNTQYF. DNA for the CDR3: TGTGCCAGCAGCGCCTTCGAGAGAGGTTTAAATACGCAGTATTTT.

This sequence joins TRBV4-3 and TRBJ1-5, with TRBD1 matching over 8 bases. Germline-derived CDR1 and CDR2 are LGHNA and YSLEER. The CDR3 extends over 16 amino acids. V lost 0 bases to trimming and J lost 6 bases; unmatched junction nucleotides: 7. CDR3 sequence reads: CASSQDLTGASQPQHF. In nucleotides, the CDR3 is TGCGCCAGCAGCCAAGACCTGACAGGGGCGAGTCAGCCCCAGCATTTT.

The gene calls are TRBV7-3 and TRBJ2-7; the match to TRBD2 covers 15 bases. Germline V gene sequence: CDR1 SGHTA, CDR2 FQGTGA. Trimming removed 5 bases from V and 5 bases from J; junction bases left unmatched: 4. The CDR3 length is 15 residues. The CDR3 sequence is CASSPGTSGRNEQYF. The CDR3 DNA is TGTGCCAGCAGCCCCGGGACTAGCGGGAGGAACGAGCAGTACTTC. Complete variable domain (other parts from reference TRBV7-3 and TRBJ2-7): GAGVSQTPSNKVTEKGKYVELRCDPISGHTALYWYRQSLGQGPEFLIYFQGTGAADDSGLPNDRFFAVRPEGSVSTLKIQRTERGDSAVYLCASSPGTSGRNEQYFGPGTRLTVT.

This clone was detected only a few times. The chain has TRBV4-2 and TRBJ2-6; D gene uncertain. Germline CDR1 is LGHNA and CDR2 is YNFKEQ. Trimming removed 2 bases at V and 0 bases at J, with 14 bases between. There are 18 residues in the CDR3. The CDR3 here is CASSQHAGKVSGANVLTF. In nucleotides, the CDR3 is TGTGCCAGCAGCCAACATGCAGGAAAGGTCTCTGGGGCCAACGTCCTGACTTTC.